The entry below gives a single T cell receptor beta chain sequence along with its context. The clone's antigen remains unknown. Base qualities are not recorded, but no much larger clone differs from it by a single base. The sample is drawn from a study of regulatory and conventional T cells in breast cancer (dated by TCRdb to about 2015). The CDR3 numbers 15 residues from cysteine through phenylalanine. Just the 45-base CDR3 DNA is kept, in frame starting at base 1. V loses 4 bases of germline sequence and J loses 3 bases, and the interval between the two ends is 13 bases. TCRdb trimmed public reads at Q25 via fastp, called clones via MiXCR and kept in-frame beta chains. Under each unique CDR3 protein, matching rows form one entry showing the most common genes and DNA. The table for this sample records 40 to 55 distinct CDR3 sequences.

The sequenced sample consisted of regulatory or conventional T cells from blood (not recorded which); whether cultured is not recorded. The receptor comes from a human donor with breast cancer or in good health (not recorded which). The V and J segments used are TRBV23-1 and TRBJ2-1; the D gene is not confidently resolved. TRBV23-1 is marked as an open reading frame, function uncertain. CDR3 region: CASSPSVLLYNEQFF. The DNA sequence is TGCGCCAGCAGTCCCTCGGTCCTCCTCTACAATGAGCAGTTCTTC.